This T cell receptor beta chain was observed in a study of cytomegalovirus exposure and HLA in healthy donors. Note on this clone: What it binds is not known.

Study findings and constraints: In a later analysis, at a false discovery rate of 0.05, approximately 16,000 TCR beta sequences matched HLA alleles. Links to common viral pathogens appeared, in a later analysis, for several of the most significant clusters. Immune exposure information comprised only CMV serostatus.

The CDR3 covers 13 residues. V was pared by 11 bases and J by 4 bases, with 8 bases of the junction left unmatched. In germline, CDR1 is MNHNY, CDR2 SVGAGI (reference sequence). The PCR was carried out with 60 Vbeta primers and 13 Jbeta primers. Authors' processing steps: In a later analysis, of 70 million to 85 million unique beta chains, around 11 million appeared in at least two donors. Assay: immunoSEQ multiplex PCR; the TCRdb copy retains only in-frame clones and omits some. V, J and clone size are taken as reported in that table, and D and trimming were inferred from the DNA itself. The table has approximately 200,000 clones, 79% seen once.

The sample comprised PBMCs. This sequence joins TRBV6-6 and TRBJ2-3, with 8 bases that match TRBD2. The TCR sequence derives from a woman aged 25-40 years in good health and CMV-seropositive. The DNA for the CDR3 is TGTGCCGCAGGGGTAGCGGGGCCAGATACGCAGTATTTT. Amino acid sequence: CAAGVAGPDTQYF.